The present T cell receptor (beta chain) was sequenced within a study of T cell repertoires in cytomegalovirus infection. This CDR3 is built from 12 residues. The germline CDR1 and CDR2 sequences are MNHEY and SVGEGT. V lost 2 bases to trimming and J lost 13 bases; unmatched junction nucleotides: 7. Comment on this clonotype: Its matching antigen is unknown.

TCRdb used MiXCR to reprocess the reads, holding one entry per CDR3 protein. The sample contains 650,000 to 900,000 distinct CDR3 sequences, approximately 30% of which appear only once. The receptor comes from a human donor in good health (CMV status not recorded). Some clones in this sample may be carry-over from other donors' samples. The sample was cultured CD8+ T cells from PBMCs, taken from culture after CMV antigen stimulation. This rearrangement joins TRBV6-2 or TRBV6-3 to TRBJ2-5, with TRBD1 identical over 7 bases. CDR3 residues: CASSYGQAPAYF. The CDR3 DNA sequence: TGTGCCAGCAGTTACGGACAGGCCCCGGCGTACTTC.